This T cell receptor beta chain was observed in a study of cytomegalovirus exposure and HLA in healthy donors. The overall study: Ancestry clustering placed more than 65% of around 400 genotyped donors in the Caucasian-associated cluster.

For this clone: Its antigen is as yet unknown.

Study-level findings and limits: As a later analysis showed, several of the most significant clusters appeared to be linked to common viral pathogens. When analyzed later, a missense DCLRE1C variant was found to be linked to TCR beta V- and J-gene trimming.

Healthy individuals who donated bone marrow served as the donors. PCR employed 60 Vbeta and 13 Jbeta primers. Profiled with immunoSEQ multiplex PCR; TCRdb holds only in-frame clones, not every one. This table has roughly 100,000 clones, 65% to 85% appearing once. This TCR was recovered from a man aged 50 to 60 in good health and CMV-seropositive. The specimen sequenced was PBMCs.

CDR3 amino acids: CASSFRDTSTDTQYF. The DNA for the CDR3 is TGTGCCAGCAGTTTCCGAGACACAAGCACAGATACGCAGTATTTT. The chain links TRBV7-6 to TRBJ2-3; D gene unclear. In germline, CDR1 is SGHVS, CDR2 FNYEAQ. V was shortened by 6 bases and J by 0 bases, with 13 bases between the two germline ends. This CDR3 spans 15 amino acids.